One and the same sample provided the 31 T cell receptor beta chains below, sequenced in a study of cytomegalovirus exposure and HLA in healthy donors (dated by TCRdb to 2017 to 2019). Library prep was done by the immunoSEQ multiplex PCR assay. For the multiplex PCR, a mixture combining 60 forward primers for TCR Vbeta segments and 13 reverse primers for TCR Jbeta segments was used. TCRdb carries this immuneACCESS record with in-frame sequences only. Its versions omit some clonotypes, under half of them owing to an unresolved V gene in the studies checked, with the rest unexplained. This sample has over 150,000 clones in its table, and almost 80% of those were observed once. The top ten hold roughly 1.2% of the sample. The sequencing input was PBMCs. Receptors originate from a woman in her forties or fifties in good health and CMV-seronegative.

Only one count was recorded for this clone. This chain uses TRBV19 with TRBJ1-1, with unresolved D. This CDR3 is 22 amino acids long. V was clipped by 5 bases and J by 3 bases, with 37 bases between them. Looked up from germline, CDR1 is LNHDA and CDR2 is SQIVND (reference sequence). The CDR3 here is CASSLPPAPESMYKDWDTEAFF. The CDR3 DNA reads TGTGCCAGTAGTCTCCCCCCAGCGCCCGAATCTATGTATAAAGATTGGGACACTGAAGCTTTCTTT.

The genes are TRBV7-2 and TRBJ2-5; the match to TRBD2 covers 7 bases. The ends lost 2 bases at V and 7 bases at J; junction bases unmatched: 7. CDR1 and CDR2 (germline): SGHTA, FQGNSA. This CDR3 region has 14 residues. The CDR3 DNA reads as TGTGCCAGCAGCTTATATTGGGGGGGAGGGACCCAGTACTTC. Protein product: CASSLYWGGGTQYF.

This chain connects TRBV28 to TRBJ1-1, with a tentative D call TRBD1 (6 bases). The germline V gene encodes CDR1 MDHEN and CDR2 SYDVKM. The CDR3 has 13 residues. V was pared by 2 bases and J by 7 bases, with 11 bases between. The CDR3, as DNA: TGTGCCAGCAGTTTAACCGCCAGGGGTGAAGCTTTCTTT. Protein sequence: CASSLTARGEAFF. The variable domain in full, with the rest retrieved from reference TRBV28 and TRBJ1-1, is DVKVTQSSRYLVKRTGEKVFLECVQDMDHENMFWYRQDPGLGLRLIYFSYDVKMKEKGDIPEGYSVSREKKERFSLILESASTNQTSMYLCASSLTARGEAFFGQGTRLTVV.

This CDR3 reads CASSQDPTGGFGELFF. The CDR3 DNA reads as TGCGCCAGCAGCCAAGATCCAACAGGGGGATTCGGGGAGCTGTTTTTT. The chain links TRBV4-3 to TRBJ2-2; 8 bases align to TRBD1. The CDR3 contains 16 residues. Germline assignment: CDR1 LGHNA and CDR2 YSLEER. The ends lost 0 bases at V and 7 bases at J; junction bases unmatched: 7.

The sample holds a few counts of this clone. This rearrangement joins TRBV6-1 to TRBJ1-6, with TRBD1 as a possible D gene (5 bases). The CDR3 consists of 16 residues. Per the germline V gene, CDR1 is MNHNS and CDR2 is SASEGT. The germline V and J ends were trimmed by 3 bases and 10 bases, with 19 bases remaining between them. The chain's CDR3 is CASSEGTGAGGSPLHF. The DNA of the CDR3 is TGTGCCAGCAGTGAGGGCACGGGAGCCGGGGGGTCACCCCTCCACTTT.

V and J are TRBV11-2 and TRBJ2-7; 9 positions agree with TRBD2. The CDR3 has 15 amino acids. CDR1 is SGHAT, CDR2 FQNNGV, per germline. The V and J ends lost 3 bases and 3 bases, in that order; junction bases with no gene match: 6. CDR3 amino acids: CASSFDSGGYYEQYF. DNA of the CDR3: TGTGCCAGCAGCTTTGATAGCGGGGGATACTACGAGCAGTACTTC. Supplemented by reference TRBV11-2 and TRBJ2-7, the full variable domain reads EAGVAQSPRYKIIEKRQSVAFWCNPISGHATLYWYQQILGQGPKLLIQFQNNGVVDDSQLPKDRFSAERLKGVDSTLKIQPAKLEDSAVYLCASSFDSGGYYEQYFGPGTRLTVT.

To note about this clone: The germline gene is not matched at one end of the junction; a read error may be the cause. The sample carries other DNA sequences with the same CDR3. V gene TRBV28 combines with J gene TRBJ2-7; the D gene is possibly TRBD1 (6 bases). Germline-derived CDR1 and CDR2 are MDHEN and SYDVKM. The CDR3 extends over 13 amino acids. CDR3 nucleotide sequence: TGTGCCAGCAGGCTTAGGGGGTACCACGAGCAGTACTTT. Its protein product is CASRLRGYHEQYF.

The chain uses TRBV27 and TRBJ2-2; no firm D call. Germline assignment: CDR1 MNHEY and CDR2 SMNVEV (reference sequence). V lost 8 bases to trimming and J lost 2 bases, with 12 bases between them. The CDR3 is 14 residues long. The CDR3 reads CASRETYNTGELFF. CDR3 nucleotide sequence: TGTGCCAGCCGAGAAACCTACAACACCGGGGAGCTGTTTTTT.

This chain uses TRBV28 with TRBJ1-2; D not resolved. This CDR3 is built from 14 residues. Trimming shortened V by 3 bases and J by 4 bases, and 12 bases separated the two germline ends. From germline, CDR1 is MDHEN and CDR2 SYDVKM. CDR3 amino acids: CASSLERGSYGYTF. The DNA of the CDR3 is TGTGCCAGCAGTTTGGAACGGGGAAGCTATGGCTACACCTTC.

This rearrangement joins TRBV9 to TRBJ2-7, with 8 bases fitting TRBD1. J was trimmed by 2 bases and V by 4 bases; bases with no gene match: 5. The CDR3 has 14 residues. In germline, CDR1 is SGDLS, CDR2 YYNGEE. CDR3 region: CASSHDRGPYEQYF. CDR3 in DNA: TGTGCCAGCAGCCACGACAGGGGCCCCTACGAGCAGTACTTC.

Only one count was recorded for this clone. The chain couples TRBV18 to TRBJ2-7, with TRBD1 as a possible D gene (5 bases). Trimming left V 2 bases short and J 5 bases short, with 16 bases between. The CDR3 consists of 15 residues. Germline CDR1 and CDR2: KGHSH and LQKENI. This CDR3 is CASSPNLQVQDEQYF. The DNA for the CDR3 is TGTGCCAGCTCACCAAATTTACAGGTTCAGGACGAGCAGTACTTC.

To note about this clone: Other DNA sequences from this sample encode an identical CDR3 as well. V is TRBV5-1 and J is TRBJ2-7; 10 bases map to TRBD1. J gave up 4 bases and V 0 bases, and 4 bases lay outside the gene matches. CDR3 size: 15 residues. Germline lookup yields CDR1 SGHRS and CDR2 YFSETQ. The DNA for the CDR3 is TGCGCCAGCAGCTTGGGGGGACAGGGGCTATACGAGCAGTACTTC. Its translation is CASSLGGQGLYEQYF.

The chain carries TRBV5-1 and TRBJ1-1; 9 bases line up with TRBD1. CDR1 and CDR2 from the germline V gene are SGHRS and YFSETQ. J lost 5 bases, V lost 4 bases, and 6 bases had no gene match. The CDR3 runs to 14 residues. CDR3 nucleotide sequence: TGCGCCAGCAGCGCCGGGACAGGGAATACTGAAGCTTTCTTT. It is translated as CASSAGTGNTEAFF.

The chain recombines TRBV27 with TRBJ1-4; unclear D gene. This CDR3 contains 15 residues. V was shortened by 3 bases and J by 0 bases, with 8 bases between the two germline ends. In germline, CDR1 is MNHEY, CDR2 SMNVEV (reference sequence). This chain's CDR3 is CASSFERATNEKLFF. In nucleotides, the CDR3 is TGTGCCAGCAGTTTCGAGAGGGCAACTAATGAAAAACTGTTTTTT.

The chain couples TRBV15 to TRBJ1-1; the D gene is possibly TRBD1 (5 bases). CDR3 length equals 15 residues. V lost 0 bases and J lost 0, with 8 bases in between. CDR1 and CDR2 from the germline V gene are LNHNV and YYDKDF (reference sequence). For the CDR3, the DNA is TGTGCCACCAGCAGAGATCGGGGGGTGAACACTGAAGCTTTCTTT. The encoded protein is CATSRDRGVNTEAFF.

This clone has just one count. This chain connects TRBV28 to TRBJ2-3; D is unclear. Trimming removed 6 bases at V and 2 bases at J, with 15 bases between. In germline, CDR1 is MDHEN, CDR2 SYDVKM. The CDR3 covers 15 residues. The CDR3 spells CASRAVATPTDTQYF. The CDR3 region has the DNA TGTGCCAGCAGGGCGGTCGCGACTCCCACAGATACGCAGTATTTT.

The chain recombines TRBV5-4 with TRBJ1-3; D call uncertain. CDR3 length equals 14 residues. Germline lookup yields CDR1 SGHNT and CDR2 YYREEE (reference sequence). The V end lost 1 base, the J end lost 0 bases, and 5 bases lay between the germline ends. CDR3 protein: CASSLWSSGNTIYF. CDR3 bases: TGTGCCAGCAGCTTGTGGAGCTCTGGAAACACCATATATTTT.

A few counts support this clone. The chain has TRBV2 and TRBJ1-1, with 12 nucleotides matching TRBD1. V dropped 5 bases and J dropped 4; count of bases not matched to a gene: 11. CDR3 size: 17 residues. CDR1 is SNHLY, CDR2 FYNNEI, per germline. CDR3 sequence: CASSSGTGGAWGTEAFF. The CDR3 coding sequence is TGTGCCAGCAGTTCCGGGACAGGGGGCGCGTGGGGCACTGAAGCTTTCTTT.

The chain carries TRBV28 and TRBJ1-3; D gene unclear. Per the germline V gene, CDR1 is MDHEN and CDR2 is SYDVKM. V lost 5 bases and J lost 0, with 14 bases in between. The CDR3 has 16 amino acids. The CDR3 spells CASSPPPLASGNTIYF. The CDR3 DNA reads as TGTGCCAGCAGTCCTCCGCCCCTGGCCTCTGGAAACACCATATATTTT.

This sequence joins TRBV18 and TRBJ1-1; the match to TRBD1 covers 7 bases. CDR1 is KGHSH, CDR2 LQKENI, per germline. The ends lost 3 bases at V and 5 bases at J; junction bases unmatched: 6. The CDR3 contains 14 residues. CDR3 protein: CASSPSGGSTEAFF. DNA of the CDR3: TGTGCCAGCTCACCGTCAGGGGGGTCGACTGAAGCTTTCTTT.

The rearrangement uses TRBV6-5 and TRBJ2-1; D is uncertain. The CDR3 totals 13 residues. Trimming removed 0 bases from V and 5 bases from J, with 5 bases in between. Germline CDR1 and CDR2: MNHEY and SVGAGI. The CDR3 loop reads CASSYSGNNEQFF. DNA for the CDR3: TGTGCCAGCAGTTACTCGGGCAACAATGAGCAGTTCTTC.

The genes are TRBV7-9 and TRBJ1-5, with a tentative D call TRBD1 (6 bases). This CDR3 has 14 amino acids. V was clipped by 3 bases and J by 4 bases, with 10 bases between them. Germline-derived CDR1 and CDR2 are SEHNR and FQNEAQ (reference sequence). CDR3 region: CASSLGAGNQPQHF. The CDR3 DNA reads TGTGCCAGCAGCTTGGGGGCGGGTAATCAGCCCCAGCATTTT.

The DNA for the CDR3 is TGTGCCAGCAGCTTACGGGGAGCGAACACCGGGGAGCTGTTTTTT. Encoded protein: CASSLRGANTGELFF. The rearrangement links TRBV7-8 to TRBJ2-2; maybe TRBD2 (5 bases). Trimming pared 2 bases from V and 0 bases from J, leaving 7 bases between. Germline loops: CDR1 SGHVS, CDR2 FQNEAQ. The CDR3 is 15 amino acids.

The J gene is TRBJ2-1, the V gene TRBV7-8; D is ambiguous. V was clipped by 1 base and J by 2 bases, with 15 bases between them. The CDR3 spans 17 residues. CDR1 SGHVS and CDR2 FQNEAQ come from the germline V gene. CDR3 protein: CASSLGRRLETYNEQFF. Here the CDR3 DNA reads TGTGCCAGCAGCTTAGGTCGTAGACTCGAGACCTACAATGAGCAGTTCTTC.

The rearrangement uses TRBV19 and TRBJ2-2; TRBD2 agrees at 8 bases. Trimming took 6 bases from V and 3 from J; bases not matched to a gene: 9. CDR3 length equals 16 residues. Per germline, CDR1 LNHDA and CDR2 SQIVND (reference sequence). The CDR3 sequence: CASSVRAGGDTGELFF. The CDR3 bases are TGTGCCAGTAGCGTCCGGGCCGGGGGGGACACCGGGGAGCTGTTTTTT. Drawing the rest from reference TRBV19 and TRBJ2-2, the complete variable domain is DGGITQSPKYLFRKEGQNVTLSCEQNLNHDAMYWYRQDPGQGLRLIYYSQIVNDFQKGDIAEGYSVSREKKESFPLTVTSAQKNPTAFYLCASSVRAGGDTGELFFGEGSRLTVL.

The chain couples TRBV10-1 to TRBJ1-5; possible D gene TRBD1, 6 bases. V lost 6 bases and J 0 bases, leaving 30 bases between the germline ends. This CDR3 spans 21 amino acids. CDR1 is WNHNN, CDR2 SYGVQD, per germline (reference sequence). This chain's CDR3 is CASRPKPEGGKSGNSNQPQHF. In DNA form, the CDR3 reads TGCGCCAGCAGACCCAAGCCCGAGGGGGGGAAATCGGGGAATAGCAATCAGCCCCAGCATTTT.

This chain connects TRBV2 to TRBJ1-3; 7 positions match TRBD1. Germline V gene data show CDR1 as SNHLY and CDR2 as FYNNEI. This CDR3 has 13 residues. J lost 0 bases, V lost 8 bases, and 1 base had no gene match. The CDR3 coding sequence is TGTGCCAGCCGACAGGGCTCTGGAAACACCATATATTTT. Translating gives CASRQGSGNTIYF.

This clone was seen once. The CDR3 DNA sequence: TGTGCCAGCAGCTCAGCGGGGGCGGAGACCCAGTACTTC. The encoded protein is CASSSAGAETQYF. V is TRBV11-2 and J is TRBJ2-5, with TRBD2 matching 8 bases. This CDR3 comprises 13 residues. The junction had 3 bases not matched to a gene; V was cut back by 4 bases and J by 5 bases. Germline V CDR1 and CDR2: SGHAT, FQNNGV.

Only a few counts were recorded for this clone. CDR3 bases: TGTGCCAGCAGCCGTCGGCGGGCCCTAGCGGGTCCCTACGAGCAGTACTTC. Protein: CASSRRRALAGPYEQYF. The chain has TRBV5-6 and TRBJ2-7; 8 nucleotides line up with TRBD2. V was clipped by 4 bases and J by 2 bases; unmatched bases: 14. This CDR3 contains 17 residues. Germline V gene data show CDR1 as SGHDT and CDR2 as YYEEEE.

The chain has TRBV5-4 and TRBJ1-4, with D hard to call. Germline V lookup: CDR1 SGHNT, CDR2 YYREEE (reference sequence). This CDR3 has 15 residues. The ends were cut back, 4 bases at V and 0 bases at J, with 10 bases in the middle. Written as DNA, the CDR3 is TGTGCCAGCAGCGGAGACCGTGCAACTAATGAAAAACTGTTTTTT. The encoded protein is CASSGDRATNEKLFF.

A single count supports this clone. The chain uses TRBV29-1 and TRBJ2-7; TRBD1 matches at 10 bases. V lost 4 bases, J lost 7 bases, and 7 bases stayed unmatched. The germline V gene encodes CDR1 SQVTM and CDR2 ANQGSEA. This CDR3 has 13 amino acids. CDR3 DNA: TGCAGCGTTGGCCCGGGACAGGGGAGAGAGCAGTACTTC. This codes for CSVGPGQGREQYF.